This paragraph reports one T cell receptor beta chain. What it binds is not known. Germline CDR1 reads MNHEY; CDR2 reads SVGAGI. This CDR3 comprises 14 residues. V shed 5 bases, J shed 5 bases, and the junction held 4 bases outside the gene matches. The primer mix had 60 Vbeta and 13 Jbeta primers. Data came from immunoSEQ multiplex PCR; TCRdb stores just in-frame clones and leaves some out. The profile shows 90,000 to 150,000 clones, 75% of them singletons. The sample is drawn from a study of cytomegalovirus exposure and HLA in healthy donors. Points from the study as a whole: Cytomegalovirus-associated TCR beta chains were listed, numbering over 150. It was reportedly the case that the classifier diagnosed cytomegalovirus status with high specificity and sensitivity.

The receptor comes from a woman aged 40-49 years in good health and CMV-seropositive. What was sequenced was PBMCs. The V and J genes are TRBV6-5 and TRBJ2-1; TRBD2 matches 9 bases. CDR3 DNA sequence: TGTGCCAGCAGTGTAGCGGGAGCAAACAATGAGCAGTTCTTC. Translated: CASSVAGANNEQFF.